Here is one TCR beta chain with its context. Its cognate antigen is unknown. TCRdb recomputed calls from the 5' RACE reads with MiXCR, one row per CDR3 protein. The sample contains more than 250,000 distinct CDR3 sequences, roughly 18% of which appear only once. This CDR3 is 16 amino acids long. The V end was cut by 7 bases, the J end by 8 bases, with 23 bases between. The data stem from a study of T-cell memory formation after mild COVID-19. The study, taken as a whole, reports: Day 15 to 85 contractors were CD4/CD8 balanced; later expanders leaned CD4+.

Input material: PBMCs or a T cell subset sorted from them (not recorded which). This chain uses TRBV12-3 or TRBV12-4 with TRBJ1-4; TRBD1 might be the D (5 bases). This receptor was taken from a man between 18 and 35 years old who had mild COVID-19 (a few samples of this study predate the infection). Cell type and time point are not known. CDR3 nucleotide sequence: TGTGCCAGCACCCAAAATTTGCAGGGTGGAAACGAAAAACTGTTTTTT. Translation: CASTQNLQGGNEKLFF.